This paragraph reports one T cell receptor (beta chain). The specificity of this receptor is unknown. No much larger clone exists at a distance of one base, and base qualities are not known. The sample originates from a study of lymphopenia after photon versus proton radiotherapy (dated by TCRdb to between 2019 and 2020). Context from the whole study: The immunological effects of photon versus proton radiation therapy were compared in patients with gastrointestinal tumors who developed high-grade lymphopenia. The 15 to 20 patients in the cohort had gastrointestinal tumors, were treated with either photon or proton therapy, and subsequently developed lymphopenia. The study aimed to characterize how the two radiation modalities differ in their impact on the immune system. What the study reported, not specific to this receptor: During treatment, patients who received proton therapy stayed relatively stable, whereas patients who received photon therapy lost naive T cells and TCR diversity and gained effector/memory populations. Across the cohort, among patients who died, a greater drop in TCR diversity after the nadir was inversely correlated with overall survival time. The survival association was assessed only in patients who died, and the authors presented better survival with proton therapy as a possibility rather than a demonstrated result. After the lymphocyte count nadir, oligoclonal expansion, especially of CD8+ Temra cells, was observed in photon-treated repertoires, and the drop in diversity was driven by this expansion.

The library was generated by the immunoSEQ multiplex PCR assay. T cell repertoires were profiled by deep sequencing of rearranged TCR beta loci, alongside multiparametric flow cytometry. TCRdb's version of the immuneACCESS table is confined to in-frame rearrangements and falls short of the full clone set. An unresolved V gene accounts for under half of the shortfall where checked; the remainder is of unknown origin. In this sample the table shows fewer than 50,000 clones, roughly 87% of which occur a single time. The ten largest make up about 2.2% of the sample. CDR1 and CDR2 are drawn from the germline V gene: SQVTM, ANQGSEA. Including the terminal cysteine and phenylalanine, the CDR3 comprises 16 residues. Left in the record is the CDR3 DNA by itself, 48 bases read in frame from the first base. The germline V end is reduced by 0 bases and the J end by 3 bases; junction bases left unmatched: 9.

The sequence links TRBV29-1 to TRBJ1-1, and 8 bases in between align with TRBD1. The sequence came from a man aged 40-55 years with gastric cancer. The sequencing here drew on peripheral blood, taken from a patient treated with photon-based radiotherapy. The DNA reads as follows: TGCAGCGTTGAAGACTTTCAGGGGGCGCGACACACTGAAGCTTTCTTT. This codes for CSVEDFQGARHTEAFF.